This T cell receptor (beta chain) was recorded in a study of cytomegalovirus exposure and HLA in healthy donors. This clone has just one count. PCR primers comprised 60 Vbeta and 13 Jbeta primers. Here immunoSEQ multiplex PCR was the method, and the copy in TCRdb shows in-frame clones only, minus some. The sample includes 180,000 or so clones, roughly 78% seen only once; the top ten take 1.5% to 2%. V was clipped by 1 base and J by 7 bases; unmatched bases: 8. This CDR3 has 16 amino acids. CDR1 SGHTA and CDR2 FQGTGA come from the germline V gene. The rearrangement uses TRBV7-3 and TRBJ2-1, with TRBD2 matching 9 bases. The receptor was isolated from a woman under 40 in good health and CMV-seronegative. Sequencing used PBMCs. The CDR3 is CASSLNSLAGRNEQFF. CDR3 nucleotide sequence: TGTGCCAGCAGCTTAAATAGTCTAGCGGGAAGGAATGAGCAGTTCTTC.